This T cell receptor beta chain was observed in a study of naive and memory T cell subsets. Notes on the study in general: This RNA-based method may be sensitive to activation-related transcript changes.

As regards this clonotype: Its antigen remains unidentified.

Looked up from germline, CDR1 is KGHSH and CDR2 is LQKENI. The CDR3 spans 13 residues. V lost 2 bases, J lost 8 bases, and 0 bases stayed unmatched. The library had UMIs added by 3' ligation of an oligonucleotide to TCR cDNA. Adult healthy volunteers gave 2.5 ml peripheral blood for whole-blood RNA. Input was about 1 to 1,100 ng of DNase-treated total RNA without cell sorting. Amplification of ligated cDNA took four PCR rounds with SP2 and nested alpha and beta constant primers. For blood and skin samples, reverse transcription used TCR alpha and beta constant primers. One entry per CDR3 protein, called by TCRdb with MiXCR from the 5' RACE reads. The sample carries roughly 60,000 distinct CDR3 sequences, 6.5% to 9% recorded once.

The receptor's source is a female donor in good health. The chain links TRBV18 to TRBJ2-1; 10 nucleotides agree with TRBD2. In DNA form, the CDR3 reads TGTGCCAGCTCACCAAGCGGGGGGGATGAGCAGTTCTTC. It encodes CASSPSGGDEQFF.